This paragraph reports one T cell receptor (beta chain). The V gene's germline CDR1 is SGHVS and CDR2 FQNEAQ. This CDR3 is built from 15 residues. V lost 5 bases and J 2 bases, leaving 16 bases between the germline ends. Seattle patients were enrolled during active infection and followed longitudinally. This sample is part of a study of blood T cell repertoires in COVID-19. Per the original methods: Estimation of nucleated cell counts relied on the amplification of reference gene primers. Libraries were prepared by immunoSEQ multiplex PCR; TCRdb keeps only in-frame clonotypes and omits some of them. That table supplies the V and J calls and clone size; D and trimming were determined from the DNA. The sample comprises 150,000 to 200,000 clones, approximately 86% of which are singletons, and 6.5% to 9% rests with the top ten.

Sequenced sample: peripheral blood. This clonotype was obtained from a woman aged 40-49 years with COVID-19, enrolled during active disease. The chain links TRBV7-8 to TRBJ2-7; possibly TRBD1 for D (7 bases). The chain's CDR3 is CASSTTGRMTYEQYV. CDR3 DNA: TGTGCCAGCAGCACGACAGGGAGGATGACCTACGAGCAGTACGTC.